The TCR beta chain under discussion was sequenced for a study of beta chain features in type 1 diabetes. Germline values: CDR1 SNHLY, CDR2 FYNNEI. The CDR3 sequence is 14 residues long. The V segment lost 9 bases and the J segment 0 bases; nucleotides outside the gene matches: 4. Expressed TCRB transcripts were sequenced after all isolated RNA was converted to cDNA. Repertoires were generated with immunoSEQ multiplex PCR, while TCRdb's copy carries only in-frame clones and drops some. The sample consists of under 250,000 clones, roughly 15% of them appearing once. The chain combines TRBV2 with TRBJ2-2, with 7 bases identical to TRBD1. Sequences were obtained from naive CD4+ T cells from blood. This clonotype was obtained from a middle-aged woman in good health. The CDR3 DNA reads TGTGCCAGTCGACAGGGTACGAACACCGGGGAGCTGTTTTTT. Protein: CASRQGTNTGELFF.